The present T cell receptor (beta chain) was sequenced within a study of cytomegalovirus exposure and HLA in healthy donors. PCR amplification relied on 60 Vbeta primers (plus 13 Jbeta primers). Original data processing: Later analysis identified 80 million to 90 million unique TCR beta chains, some 10 million shared. Only in-frame clones appear in the TCRdb table, and some are missing; sequencing was by immunoSEQ multiplex PCR. That table supplies the V and J calls and clone size; D and trimming were determined from the DNA. This sample has around 170,000 clones, with approximately 84% found just once. Whole-study findings and limits: The authors later found HLA-associated TCR beta chains more clonally expanded than equally common others.

Germline V lookup: CDR1 SGDLS, CDR2 YYNGEE. Between the trimmed V and J ends, which lost 0 bases and 4 bases, there was a span of 13 bases. The CDR3 length is 15 residues. Turning to this clone: Its antigen is not known.

The chain couples TRBV9 to TRBJ2-5; a weak D match, TRBD2 (6 bases). The source is a woman aged 50 to 60 in good health and CMV-seropositive. Source material: PBMCs. The CDR3: CASSVALGGRETQYF. CDR3 sequence (DNA): TGTGCCAGCAGCGTAGCGTTGGGGGGTCGAGAGACCCAGTACTTC.